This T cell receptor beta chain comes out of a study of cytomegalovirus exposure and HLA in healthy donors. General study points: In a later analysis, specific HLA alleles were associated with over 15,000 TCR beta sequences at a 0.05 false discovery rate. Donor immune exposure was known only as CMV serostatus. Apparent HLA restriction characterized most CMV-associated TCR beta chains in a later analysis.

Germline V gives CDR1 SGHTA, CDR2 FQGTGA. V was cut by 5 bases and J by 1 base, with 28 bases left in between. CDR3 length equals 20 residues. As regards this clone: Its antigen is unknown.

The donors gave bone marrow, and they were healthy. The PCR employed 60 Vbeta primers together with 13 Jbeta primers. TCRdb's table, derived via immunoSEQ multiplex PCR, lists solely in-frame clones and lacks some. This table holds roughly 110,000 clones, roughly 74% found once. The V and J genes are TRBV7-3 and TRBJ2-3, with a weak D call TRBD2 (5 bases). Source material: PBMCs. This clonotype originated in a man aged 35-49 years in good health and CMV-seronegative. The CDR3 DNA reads TGTGCCAGCAGCAGCCCGGGGATGATATCGGCTCTAAAATGCACAGATACGCAGTATTTT. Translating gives CASSSPGMISALKCTDTQYF.